These 4 T cell receptor beta chains share one sample of origin, sequenced in a study of blood T cells in healthy people across ages. The authors ran a second PCR of 7 to 11 cycles using a sample-barcoded 5' primer and a J-beta primer mix. TCRdb re-called the 5' RACE reads through MiXCR, storing one row per CDR3 protein. The sample gives about 1.8 million distinct CDR3 sequences, about 50% of which show up once; more than 2% is in the top ten. Specimen: blood. Receptors were obtained from a woman aged 35 to 49 in good health.

V gene TRBV12-3 or TRBV12-4 combines with J gene TRBJ2-5, with TRBD2 identical over 13 bases. This CDR3 region has 16 residues. V was clipped by 6 bases and J by 4 bases; unmatched bases: 8. The CDR3 reads CASSRTSGGASETQYF. For the CDR3, the DNA is TGTGCCAGCAGCCGCACTAGCGGGGGGGCCTCAGAGACCCAGTACTTC.

The V and J genes are TRBV27 and TRBJ1-1; TRBD1 might be the D (5 bases). The CDR3 runs 13 residues. With 4 bases removed from V and 6 bases from J, the gap between germline ends came to 12 bases. The germline V gene has CDR1 MNHEY and CDR2 SMNVEV (reference sequence). In DNA form, the CDR3 reads TGTGCCAGCAGTTCGGGGCGATCCGCTGAAGCTTTCTTT. The encoded protein is CASSSGRSAEAFF.

The V call is TRBV7-2, the J call TRBJ2-6; D is undetermined. Trimming took off 5 bases at V and 2 bases at J, with 7 bases between the two ends. This CDR3 is built from 14 residues. Germline CDR1 reads SGHTA; CDR2 reads FQGNSA. CDR3 residues: CASSAAAGANVLTF. The CDR3 region has the DNA TGTGCCAGCAGCGCCGCAGCTGGGGCCAACGTCCTGACTTTC.

This clonotype was observed a handful of times. The J gene is TRBJ2-7, the V gene TRBV10-3; 9 nucleotides align to TRBD1. The V gene's germline CDR1 is ENHRY and CDR2 SYGVKD. Trimming took 6 bases from V and 2 from J; bases not matched to a gene: 5. The CDR3 sequence is 14 residues long. This chain's CDR3 is CAIRPGQGTYEQYF. The CDR3 nucleotides are TGTGCCATCAGGCCGGGACAGGGTACCTACGAGCAGTACTTC.